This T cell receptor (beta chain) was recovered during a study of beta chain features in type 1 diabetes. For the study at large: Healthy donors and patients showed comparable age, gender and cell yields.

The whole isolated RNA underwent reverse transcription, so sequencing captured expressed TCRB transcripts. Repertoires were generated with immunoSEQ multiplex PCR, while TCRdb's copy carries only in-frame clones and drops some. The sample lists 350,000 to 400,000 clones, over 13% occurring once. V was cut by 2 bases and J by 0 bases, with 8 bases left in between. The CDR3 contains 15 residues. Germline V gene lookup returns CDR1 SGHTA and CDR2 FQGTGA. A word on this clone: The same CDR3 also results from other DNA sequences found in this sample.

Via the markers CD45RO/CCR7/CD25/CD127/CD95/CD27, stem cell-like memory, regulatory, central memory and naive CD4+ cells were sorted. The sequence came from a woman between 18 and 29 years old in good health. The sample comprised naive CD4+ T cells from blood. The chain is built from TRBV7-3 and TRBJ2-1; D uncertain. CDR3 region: CASSLRGSSYNEQFF. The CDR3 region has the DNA TGTGCCAGCAGCTTACGCGGCAGCTCCTACAATGAGCAGTTCTTC.